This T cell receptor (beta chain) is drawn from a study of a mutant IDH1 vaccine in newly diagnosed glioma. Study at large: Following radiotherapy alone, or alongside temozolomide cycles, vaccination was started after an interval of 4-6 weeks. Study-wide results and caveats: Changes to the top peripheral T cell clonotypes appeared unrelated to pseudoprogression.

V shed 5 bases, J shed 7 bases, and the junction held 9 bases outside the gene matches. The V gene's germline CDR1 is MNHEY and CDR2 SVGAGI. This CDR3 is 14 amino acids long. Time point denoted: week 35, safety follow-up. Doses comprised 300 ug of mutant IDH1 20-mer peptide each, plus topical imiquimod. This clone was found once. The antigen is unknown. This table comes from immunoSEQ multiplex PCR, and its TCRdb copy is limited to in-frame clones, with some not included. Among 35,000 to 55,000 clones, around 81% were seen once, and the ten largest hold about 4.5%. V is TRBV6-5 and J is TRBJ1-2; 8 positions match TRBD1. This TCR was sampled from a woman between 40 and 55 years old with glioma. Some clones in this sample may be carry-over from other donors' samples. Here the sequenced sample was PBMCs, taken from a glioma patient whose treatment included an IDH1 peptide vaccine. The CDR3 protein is CASSPPDRAGGYTF. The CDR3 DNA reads TGTGCCAGCAGTCCCCCGGACAGGGCCGGTGGCTACACCTTC.